This TCR beta chain was profiled in a study of T-cell memory formation after mild COVID-19. Study in general: TCR clusters largely stayed donor specific.

CDR1 is MNHNY, CDR2 SVGAGI, per germline (reference sequence). V was clipped by 6 bases and J by 0 bases, with 6 bases between them. The CDR3 contains 13 residues. This clonotype was recorded at least ten times. Its antigen is as yet unknown. Researchers used 5'RACE with constant-segment primers to make TCR alpha and TCR beta cDNA libraries that carry sample barcodes and UMIs. TCRdb reprocessed the 5' RACE reads via MiXCR and lists one record per CDR3 protein. The sample yields almost 35,000 distinct CDR3 sequences, 7% to 8% seen once. The study's findings and limits: Of the contracting clones, CD4+ ones lay mainly in CM and EM, and CD8+ ones in EMRA.

The clonotype comes from a man aged 18 to 29 who had mild COVID-19 (a few samples of this study predate the infection). Cell type and time point are not known. V is TRBV6-6 and J is TRBJ1-3; D ambiguous. Sequenced: PBMCs or a T cell subset sorted from them (not recorded which). In DNA, the CDR3 is TGTGCCAGCAGCCCACGCTCTGGAAACACCATATATTTT. Its translation: CASSPRSGNTIYF.